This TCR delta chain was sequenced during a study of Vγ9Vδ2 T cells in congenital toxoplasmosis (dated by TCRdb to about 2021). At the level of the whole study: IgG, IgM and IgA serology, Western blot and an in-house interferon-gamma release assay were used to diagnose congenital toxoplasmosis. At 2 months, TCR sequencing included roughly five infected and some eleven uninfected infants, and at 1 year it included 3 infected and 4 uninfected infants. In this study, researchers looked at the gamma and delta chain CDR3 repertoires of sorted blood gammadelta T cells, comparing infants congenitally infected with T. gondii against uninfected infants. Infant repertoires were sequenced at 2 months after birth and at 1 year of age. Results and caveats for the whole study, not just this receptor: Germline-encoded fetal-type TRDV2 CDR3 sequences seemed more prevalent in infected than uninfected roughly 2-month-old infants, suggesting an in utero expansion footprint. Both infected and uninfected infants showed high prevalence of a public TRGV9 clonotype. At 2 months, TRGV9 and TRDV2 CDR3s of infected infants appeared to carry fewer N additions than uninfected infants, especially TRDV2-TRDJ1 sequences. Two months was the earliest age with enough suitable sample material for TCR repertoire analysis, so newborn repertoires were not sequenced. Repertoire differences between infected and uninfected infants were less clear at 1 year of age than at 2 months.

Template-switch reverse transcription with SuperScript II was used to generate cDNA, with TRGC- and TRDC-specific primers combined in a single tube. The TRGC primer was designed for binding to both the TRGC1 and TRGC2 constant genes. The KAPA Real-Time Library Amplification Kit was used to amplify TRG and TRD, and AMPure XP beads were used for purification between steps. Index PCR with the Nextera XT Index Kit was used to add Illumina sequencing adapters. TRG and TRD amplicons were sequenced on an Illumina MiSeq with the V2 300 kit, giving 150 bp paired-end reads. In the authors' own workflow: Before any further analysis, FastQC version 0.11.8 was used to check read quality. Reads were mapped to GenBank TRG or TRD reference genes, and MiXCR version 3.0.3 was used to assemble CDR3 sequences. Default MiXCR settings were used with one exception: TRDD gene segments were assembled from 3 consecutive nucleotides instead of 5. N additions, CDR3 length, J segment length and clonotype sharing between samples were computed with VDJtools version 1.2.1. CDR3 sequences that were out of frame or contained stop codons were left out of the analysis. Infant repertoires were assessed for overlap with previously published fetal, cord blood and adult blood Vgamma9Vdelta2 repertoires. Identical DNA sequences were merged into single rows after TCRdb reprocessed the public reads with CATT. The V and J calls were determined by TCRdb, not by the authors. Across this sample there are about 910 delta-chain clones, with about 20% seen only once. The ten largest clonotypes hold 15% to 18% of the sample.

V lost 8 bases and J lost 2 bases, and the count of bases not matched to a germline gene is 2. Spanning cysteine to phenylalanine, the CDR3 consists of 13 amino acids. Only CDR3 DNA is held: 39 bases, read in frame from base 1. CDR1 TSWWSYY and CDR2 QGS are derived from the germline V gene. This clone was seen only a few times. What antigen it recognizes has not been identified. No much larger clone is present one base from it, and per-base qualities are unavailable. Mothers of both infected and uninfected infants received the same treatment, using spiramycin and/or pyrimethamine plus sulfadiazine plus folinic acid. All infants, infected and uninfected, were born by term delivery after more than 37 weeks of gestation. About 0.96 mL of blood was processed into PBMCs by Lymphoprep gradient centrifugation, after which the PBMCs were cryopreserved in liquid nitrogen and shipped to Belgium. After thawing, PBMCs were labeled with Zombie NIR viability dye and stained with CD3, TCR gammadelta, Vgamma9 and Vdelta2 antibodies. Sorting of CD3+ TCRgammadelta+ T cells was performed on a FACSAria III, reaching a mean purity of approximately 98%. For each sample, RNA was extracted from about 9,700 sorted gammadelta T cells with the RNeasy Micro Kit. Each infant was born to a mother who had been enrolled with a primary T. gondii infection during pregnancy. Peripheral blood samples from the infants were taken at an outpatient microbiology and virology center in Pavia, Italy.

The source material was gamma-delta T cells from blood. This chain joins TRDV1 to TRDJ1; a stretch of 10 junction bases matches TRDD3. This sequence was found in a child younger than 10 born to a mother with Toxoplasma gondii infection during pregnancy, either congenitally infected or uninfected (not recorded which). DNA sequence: TGTGCTCTTTTGGGGGATACAACCGATAAACTCATCTTT. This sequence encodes CALLGDTTDKLIF.